The 21 T cell receptor beta chains in this list originate from one sample, sequenced in a study of technical replicates of blood from a handful of donors. Clones were sequenced by immunoSEQ multiplex PCR, and TCRdb holds only the in-frame ones, with some missing. The sample includes around 86,000 clones, roughly 96% of them seen just once. Input material: T cells isolated from PBMCs. All receptors derive from a human donor in good health.

The gene calls are TRBV6-5 and TRBJ2-7; tentatively, D is TRBD1 (7 bases). V dropped 6 bases and J dropped 0 bases, with 15 bases sitting between them. The CDR3 extends over 15 amino acids. Looked up from germline, CDR1 is MNHEY and CDR2 is SVGAGI. The DNA of the CDR3 is TGTGCCAGCAGGGCCGCCAGGGGGGCCTCCTACGAGCAGTACTTC. Translation gives CASRAARGASYEQYF.

Details on this clone: This likely comes from a read error, as the CDR3 has no conserved phenylalanine or tryptophan at its end. The limits of the CDR3 on the DNA are not certain, so only TCRdb's listed CDR3 is given. The chain has TRBV5-6 and TRBJ2-7; TRBD1 is taken as the D call from the table, unchecked against the DNA. A total of 14 residues make up the CDR3, ends included. The V gene's germline CDR1 is SGHDT and CDR2 YYEEEE. This CDR3 is CASSLSGVDSLWDI.

The chain recombines TRBV6-1 with TRBJ1-1, with 9 bases identical to TRBD1. Germline V gene data show CDR1 as MNHNS and CDR2 as SASEGT. The trim removed 5 bases at V and 5 bases at J, leaving 3 bases unmatched. This CDR3 region has 13 residues. CDR3 coding DNA: TGTGCCAGCAGTACAGGGGGCCGAACTGAAGCTTTCTTT. Encoded protein: CASSTGGRTEAFF.

The V gene is TRBV19, the J gene TRBJ2-3; D is possibly TRBD2 (5 bases). Germline values: CDR1 LNHDA, CDR2 SQIVND (reference sequence). This CDR3 is 12 amino acids long. Trimming took 6 bases from V and 2 from J, leaving 6 bases between them. CDR3 nucleotide sequence: TGTGCCAGTAGCCGGGACACAGATACGCAGTATTTT. It codes for CASSRDTDTQYF.

The rearrangement joins TRBV27 to TRBJ2-7; 7 bases are a match to TRBD2. Germline V gene sequence: CDR1 MNHEY, CDR2 SMNVEV (reference sequence). The CDR3 covers 15 residues. V shed 2 bases, J shed 0 bases, and the junction held 4 bases outside the gene matches. The CDR3 loop reads CASSLGSGISYEQYF. DNA of the CDR3: TGTGCCAGCAGTTTAGGAAGCGGGATCTCCTACGAGCAGTACTTC.

J is TRBJ1-1 and V is TRBV6-5; D unclear. The CDR3 contains 13 residues. CDR1 and CDR2 (germline): MNHEY, SVGAGI. Trimming removed 4 bases at V and 6 bases at J, with 12 bases between. CDR3 DNA sequence: TGTGCCAGCAGTTCCCCGGTGTTGGCTGAAGCTTTCTTT. This translates into CASSSPVLAEAFF.

The chain has TRBV7-3 and TRBJ2-5; D is undetermined. Per the germline V gene, CDR1 is SGHTA and CDR2 is FQGTGA. The CDR3 totals 13 residues. The V end was cut by 1 base, the J end by 5 bases, with 8 bases between. CDR3 in DNA: TGTGCCAGCAGCTTAATGAGTACGGAGACCCAGTACTTC. Translation gives CASSLMSTETQYF.

V gene TRBV5-4 combines with J gene TRBJ1-2, with a weak D call TRBD1 (5 bases). V was trimmed by 4 bases and J by 2 bases, leaving 12 bases between them. The CDR3 is 14 amino acids. Germline CDR1 and CDR2: SGHNT and YYREEE (reference sequence). The CDR3 nucleotides are TGTGCCAGCAGCCAACAACAGGTGAACTATGGCTACACCTTC. Translation gives CASSQQQVNYGYTF.

This chain links TRBV18 with TRBJ2-3, with 8 bases fitting TRBD1. The germline gives CDR1 KGHSH, CDR2 LQKENI. V shed 1 base and J 1 base; nucleotides not matched to a gene: 13. There are 19 residues in the CDR3. Written as DNA, the CDR3 is TGTGCCAGCTCACCACTCAGGCAGGGGGCTATCAGGGGCACAGATACGCAGTATTTT. This sequence encodes CASSPLRQGAIRGTDTQYF.

This rearrangement joins TRBV19 to TRBJ1-5; D gene uncertain. The germline gives CDR1 LNHDA, CDR2 SQIVND (reference sequence). V was cut by 4 bases and J by 5 bases, with 15 bases left in between. The CDR3 extends over 15 amino acids. The CDR3 DNA reads as TGTGCCAGTAGTAATGGGTTCGGGATTGATCAGCCCCAGCATTTT. Amino acid sequence: CASSNGFGIDQPQHF.

The V gene is TRBV18, the J gene TRBJ1-1, with a weak D call TRBD1 (6 bases). CDR1 and CDR2 from the germline V gene are KGHSH and LQKENI. Trimming left V 5 bases short and J 7 bases short, with 11 bases between. CDR3 length equals 12 residues. The CDR3 nucleotides are TGTGCCAGCTCAGCAGGACAGTTTGAAGCTTTCTTT. It encodes CASSAGQFEAFF. Filled out from reference TRBV18 and TRBJ1-1, the complete variable domain reads NAGVMQNPRHLVRRRGQEARLRCSPMKGHSHVYWYRQLPEEGLKFMVYLQKENIIDESGMPKERFSAEFPKEGPSILRIQQVVRGDSAAYFCASSAGQFEAFFGQGTRLTVV.

This chain joins TRBV27 and TRBJ1-1; D perhaps matches TRBD1 (5 bases). The V gene lost 0 bases and the J gene lost 3 bases, with 8 bases spanning the gap. This CDR3 contains 14 residues. The germline CDR1 and CDR2 sequences are MNHEY and SMNVEV (reference sequence). The CDR3: CASSLSGVDTEAFF. The CDR3 DNA sequence: TGTGCCAGCAGTTTATCAGGGGTGGACACTGAAGCTTTCTTT.

The CDR3 sequence is CASSKQARYNSPLHF. The CDR3, as DNA: TGTGCCAGTAGTAAGCAGGCCAGATATAATTCACCCCTCCACTTT. This sequence joins TRBV19 and TRBJ1-6; D gene unclear. Trimming cost V 4 bases and J 4 bases, with 11 bases left between them. The germline V gene encodes CDR1 LNHDA and CDR2 SQIVND (reference sequence). The CDR3 sequence is 15 residues long.

This sequence joins TRBV27 and TRBJ2-6; D is uncertain. There are 15 residues in the CDR3. Trimming took 5 bases from V and 0 from J, leaving 8 bases between them. CDR1 and CDR2 from the germline V gene are MNHEY and SMNVEV (reference sequence). The CDR3 sequence is CASSPQLSGANVLTF. DNA for the CDR3: TGTGCCAGCAGTCCACAGCTCTCTGGGGCCAACGTCCTGACTTTC.

CDR3 region: CSVGTSEKTLQETQYF. CDR3 sequence (DNA): TGCAGCGTTGGGACTAGCGAGAAGACATTACAAGAGACCCAGTACTTC. The chain combines TRBV29-1 with TRBJ2-5, with 9 bases aligning to TRBD2. Unmatched junction bases numbered 11, after V lost 4 bases and J lost 2 bases. CDR3 size: 16 residues. Germline assignment: CDR1 SQVTM and CDR2 ANQGSEA.

This chain links TRBV4-1 with TRBJ2-5; 7 bases match TRBD1. The germline V gene has CDR1 MGHRA and CDR2 YSYEKL. V shed 4 bases, J shed 1 base, and the junction held 6 bases outside the gene matches. The length of the CDR3 is 15 residues. The CDR3 DNA is TGCGCCAGCAGCCCCTTGACAGGGCCCCAAGAGACCCAGTACTTC. Residues: CASSPLTGPQETQYF.

The CDR3 reads CASSFDRGGYEQYF. The CDR3 region has the DNA TGTGCCAGCAGCTTCGACAGGGGGGGCTACGAGCAGTACTTC. The V gene is TRBV7-2, the J gene TRBJ2-7, with 9 bases identical to TRBD1. This CDR3 is 14 amino acids long. V was clipped by 3 bases and J by 3 bases; unmatched bases: 3. Germline loops: CDR1 SGHTA, CDR2 FQGNSA.

The chain combines TRBV5-6 with TRBJ1-1, with D tentatively TRBD1 (5 bases). The CDR3 length is 13 residues. The germline gives CDR1 SGHDT, CDR2 YYEEEE. Trimming took 4 bases from V and 3 from J, leaving 10 bases between them. Here the CDR3 reads CASSIRDHTEAFF. The CDR3 coding sequence is TGTGCCAGCAGCATCAGGGATCACACTGAAGCTTTCTTT.

Written as DNA, the CDR3 is TGCGCCAGCAGCCAAGATCCCCGGGAGGGCGGTGAGCAGTTCTTC. Amino acid sequence: CASSQDPREGGEQFF. The chain couples TRBV4-1 to TRBJ2-1, with TRBD2 identical over 8 bases. Per the germline V gene, CDR1 is MGHRA and CDR2 is YSYEKL. V lost 0 bases and J lost 9; bases outside the gene matches: 7. The CDR3 extends over 15 amino acids.

V gene TRBV5-4 combines with J gene TRBJ2-3; weak D call: TRBD2 (5 bases). The CDR3 sequence is 17 residues long. Germline lookup yields CDR1 SGHNT and CDR2 YYREEE (reference sequence). V was pared by 4 bases and J by 0 bases, with 18 bases between. The CDR3 coding sequence is TGTGCCAGCAGCACCCTGTCCGGAGGAACGAGCACAGATACGCAGTATTTT. Protein product: CASSTLSGGTSTDTQYF.

Only one count was recorded for this clone. The chain links TRBV2 to TRBJ2-7; D may be TRBD2 (6 bases). CDR1 is SNHLY and CDR2 is FYNNEI in the germline V gene. Trimming shortened V by 6 bases and J by 12 bases, and 12 bases separated the two germline ends. This CDR3 spans 10 amino acids. CDR3 coding DNA: TGTGCCAGCAGAGGCGGGACTTCGTACTTC. Its protein is CASRGGTSYF.